The 30 T cell receptor beta chains in this list originate from one sample, sequenced in a study of T cells in Graves' hyperthyroidism and ophthalmopathy. Amplification yielded TCR beta CDR3 regions, with RNA transcripts as the source. HTBI primers were employed in a first-round RT-PCR of the TCR CDR3. MiXCR was run by TCRdb on the multiplex PCR reads, yielding one entry per CDR3 protein. The sample holds over 45,000 distinct CDR3 sequences, less than 60% seen once. Material for sequencing was blood. Receptors originate from a woman between 50 and 59 years old with Graves' ophthalmopathy.

This clonotype was observed many times. The V and J genes are TRBV11-1 and TRBJ2-7; D possibly corresponds to TRBD2 (6 bases). CDR3 length: 17 amino acids. Trimming pared 5 bases from V and 2 bases from J, leaving 22 bases between. Germline CDR1 is SGHAT and CDR2 is FQDESV (reference sequence). In nucleotides, the CDR3 is TGTGCCAGCAGCCAAGGGCTAGCGTACCTAAGCGCCTACGAGCAGTACTTC. Translating it yields CASSQGLAYLSAYEQYF.

This clonotype was counted many times. The chain has TRBV11-2 and TRBJ2-7; D is unclear. The CDR3 covers 15 residues. From germline, CDR1 is SGHAT and CDR2 FQNNGV. With 4 bases removed from V and 0 bases from J, the gap between germline ends came to 13 bases. The CDR3 protein is CASSSGPKSSYEQYF. The CDR3 DNA sequence: TGTGCCAGCAGCTCTGGACCTAAGAGCTCCTACGAGCAGTACTTC. The full variable domain, with the rest looked up from reference TRBV11-2 and TRBJ2-7, is EAGVAQSPRYKIIEKRQSVAFWCNPISGHATLYWYQQILGQGPKLLIQFQNNGVVDDSQLPKDRFSAERLKGVDSTLKIQPAKLEDSAVYLCASSSGPKSSYEQYFGPGTRLTVT.

This clonotype was recorded at least ten times. The rearrangement joins TRBV5-5 to TRBJ2-5, with a possible D match to TRBD2 (6 bases). V gave up 2 bases and J gave up 5 bases, with 10 bases separating them. CDR3 length: 13 residues. CDR1 SGHKS and CDR2 YYEKEE come from the germline V gene (reference sequence). CDR3: CASSLAGSETQYF. The CDR3 DNA is TGTGCCAGCAGCTTAGCGGGTAGCGAGACCCAGTACTTC.

Worth noting for this clonotype: A much larger clone differs from this one at a single base, so this may be a read error. The rearrangement uses TRBV4-2 and TRBJ2-7; D remains unclear. This CDR3 is built from 14 residues. Germline V CDR1 and CDR2: LGHNA, YNFKEQ. V was clipped by 4 bases and J by 0 bases, with 10 bases between them. CDR3 sequence (DNA): TGTGCCAGCAGCCGAATGGGCAGCTCCTACGAGCAGTACTTC. Protein product: CASSRMGSSYEQYF.

Details on this clonotype: At one boundary the junction diverges from the germline segment, which might be a read error. This chain uses TRBV4-1 with TRBJ2-1, with D possibly matching TRBD2 (5 bases). CDR1 and CDR2 (germline): MGHRA, YSYEKL. The CDR3 has 15 amino acids. The CDR3 nucleotides read TGCGCCAGCAGCCAAGACCCTAGCCTAGACGGGGAGCGGTTCTTC. This codes for CASSQDPSLDGERFF.

The gene calls are TRBV7-3 and TRBJ1-1; D remains ambiguous. In germline, CDR1 is SGHTA, CDR2 FQGTGA. The CDR3 sequence is 14 residues long. Trimming pared 5 bases from V and 3 bases from J, leaving 13 bases between. The CDR3 DNA follows: TGTGCCAGCAGCCCCACTAGCGGGGACACTGAAGCTTTCTTT. It translates to CASSPTSGDTEAFF. Filled out from reference TRBV7-3 and TRBJ1-1, the complete variable domain reads GAGVSQTPSNKVTEKGKYVELRCDPISGHTALYWYRQSLGQGPEFLIYFQGTGAADDSGLPNDRFFAVRPEGSVSTLKIQRTERGDSAVYLCASSPTSGDTEAFFGQGTRLTVV.

This clonotype has a count of ten or more. This chain connects TRBV20-1 to TRBJ2-5; tentatively, D is TRBD1 or TRBD2 (5 bases each). Germline V lookup: CDR1 DFQATT, CDR2 SNEGSKA (reference sequence). The CDR3 extends over 14 amino acids. V was trimmed by 0 bases and J by 5 bases, leaving 13 bases between them. CDR3 DNA: TGCAGTGCTAGAGATGGGACGGTGCTTGAGACCCAGTACTTC. Its translation is CSARDGTVLETQYF.

This clonotype has ten or more counts. CDR3 amino acids: CASSPTEASTDTQYF. Here the CDR3 DNA reads TGCGCCAGCAGTCCGACAGAGGCTAGCACAGATACGCAGTATTTT. The rearrangement links TRBV5-1 to TRBJ2-3, with D perhaps matching TRBD1 (5 bases). Trimming shortened V by 5 bases and J by 0 bases, and 13 bases separated the two germline ends. The CDR3 covers 15 residues. CDR1 SGHRS and CDR2 YFSETQ come from the germline V gene.

A remark on this clonotype: This CDR3 fails to terminate in the conserved phenylalanine or tryptophan, so it likely reflects a read error. It is unclear where the CDR3 begins or ends on the DNA, so no DNA is shown, and the CDR3 is as TCRdb lists it. The genes are TRBV5-1 and TRBJ2-5; the table's D call, TRBD2, has no DNA check behind it. Both ends counted, the CDR3 spans 16 residues. CDR1 and CDR2 from the germline V gene are SGHRS and YFSETQ. CDR3: CASSPSAGLSGYTFGS.

Notes on this clonotype: No conserved phenylalanine or tryptophan ends this CDR3, so it is likely a read error. The chain recombines TRBV2 with TRBJ2-1; 9 bases match TRBD1. This CDR3 has 14 amino acids. Germline CDR1 SNHLY, CDR2 FYNNEI. Germline trimming cut 5 bases from V and 7 bases from J; bases unmatched to any gene: 6. CDR3 amino acids: CASSPGTGQNEQFS. DNA of the CDR3: TGTGCCAGCAGTCCCGGGACAGGGCAAAATGAGCAGTTCTCC.

This clonotype was found many times. The V gene is TRBV6-2 or TRBV6-3, the J gene TRBJ2-7; TRBD2 aligns across 7 bases. Germline V gene data show CDR1 as MNHEY and CDR2 as SVGEGT. The CDR3 has 13 residues. Germline trimming cut 4 bases from V and 4 bases from J; bases unmatched to any gene: 4. This CDR3 reads CASSLTSEYEQYF. CDR3 sequence (DNA): TGTGCCAGCAGTTTAACTAGCGAGTACGAGCAGTACTTC.

The sample holds many counts of this clonotype. The chain joins TRBV6-5 to TRBJ2-3; D unclear. The CDR3 runs to 15 residues. Deletions cut 0 bases from V and 0 bases from J, with 7 bases between. The V gene's germline CDR1 is MNHEY and CDR2 SVGAGI. DNA for the CDR3: TGTGCCAGCAGTTACTCAGGCTCAAGCACAGATACGCAGTATTTT. It yields the protein CASSYSGSSTDTQYF.

As to this clonotype: The CDR3 end shows no conserved phenylalanine or tryptophan, and so a read error is likely. V is TRBV5-6 and J is TRBJ2-5; 7 bases are a match to TRBD2. The CDR3 loop spans 14 amino acids. Germline V gene sequence: CDR1 SGHDT, CDR2 YYEEEE. V lost 5 bases, J lost 4 bases, and 8 bases stayed unmatched. The CDR3 region has the DNA TGTGCCAGCAGACGGCGGGAGTGGGGAGAGACCCAGTACCTC. It is translated as CASRRREWGETQYL.

The rearrangement joins TRBV20-1 to TRBJ1-1; tentative D call: TRBD1 (5 bases). The CDR3 totals 13 residues. The V end was cut by 1 base, the J end by 8 bases, with 14 bases between. The germline gives CDR1 DFQATT, CDR2 SNEGSKA (reference sequence). The CDR3 is CSARVGPNMEAFF. The CDR3 DNA reads TGCAGTGCTAGAGTGGGGCCGAACATGGAAGCTTTCTTT.

The J gene is TRBJ2-2, the V gene TRBV2; 11 bases map to TRBD2. Germline CDR1 and CDR2: SNHLY and FYNNEI. This CDR3 has 14 residues. The J segment lost 4 bases and the V segment lost 6 bases, leaving 1 base of the junction unmatched. The CDR3 sequence is CASRGTSGTGELFF. CDR3 nucleotide sequence: TGTGCCAGCAGAGGGACTAGCGGCACCGGGGAGCTGTTTTTT.

This clonotype was observed many times. This chain joins TRBV24-1 and TRBJ2-3; 10 bases are a match to TRBD2. The CDR3 runs to 14 residues. J lost 1 base, V lost 9 bases, and 3 bases had no gene match. CDR1 is KGHDR and CDR2 is SFDVKD in the germline V gene. The CDR3 is CATGGTSGTDTQYF. The DNA of the CDR3 is TGTGCCACCGGCGGGACTAGCGGCACAGATACGCAGTATTTT.

This rearrangement joins TRBV9 to TRBJ1-6; TRBD1 matches at 10 bases. The CDR3 runs 15 residues. The germline gives CDR1 SGDLS, CDR2 YYNGEE. J gave up 7 bases and V 2 bases, and 3 bases lay outside the gene matches. The CDR3 protein is CASSVEGQGNSPLHF. The CDR3 DNA reads as TGTGCCAGCAGCGTTGAGGGACAGGGGAATTCACCCCTCCACTTT.

The rearrangement joins TRBV11-1 to TRBJ1-1, with TRBD1 as a possible D gene (5 bases). CDR1 is SGHAT, CDR2 FQDESV, per germline (reference sequence). The CDR3 has 11 residues. V lost 5 bases, J lost 9 bases, and 10 bases lay in between. The chain's CDR3 is CASSAGGKAFF. The DNA for the CDR3 is TGTGCCAGCAGCGCCGGGGGGAAAGCTTTCTTT.

This clonotype was observed once. Written as DNA, the CDR3 is TGCGCCAGCAGCCCGGGTCTTGTTAATGAGCAGTTCTTC. Protein product: CASSPGLVNEQFF. The chain carries TRBV5-1 and TRBJ2-1, with no clear D. The CDR3 sequence is 13 residues long. V shed 4 bases and J shed 7 bases, with 12 bases lying between them. Germline V gene data show CDR1 as SGHRS and CDR2 as YFSETQ.

This clonotype was detected ten times or more. The chain recombines TRBV6-5 with TRBJ2-1; 15 bases are shared with TRBD2. CDR3 length: 15 amino acids. CDR1 is MNHEY, CDR2 SVGAGI, per germline. V dropped 9 bases and J dropped 5; count of bases not matched to a gene: 5. The DNA of the CDR3 is TGTGCCAGTGGACTAGCGGGAGGGCCGGACAATGAGCAGTTCTTC. This translates into CASGLAGGPDNEQFF.

In this sample, this clonotype turned up many times. The chain joins TRBV19 to TRBJ2-2; TRBD1 matches 8 bases. The CDR3 is made up of 14 amino acids. Germline CDR1 reads LNHDA; CDR2 reads SQIVND (reference sequence). V lost 6 bases, J lost 4 bases, and 4 bases stayed unmatched. The CDR3 sequence: CASRGTGVTGELFF. For the CDR3, the DNA is TGTGCCAGTAGGGGGACAGGAGTCACCGGGGAGCTGTTTTTT.

This clonotype was seen many times. The chain couples TRBV24-1 to TRBJ1-5, with a possible D match to TRBD1 (5 bases). Trimming pared 4 bases from V and 5 bases from J, leaving 14 bases between. CDR3 length: 15 residues. Germline V gene data show CDR1 as KGHDR and CDR2 as SFDVKD. The chain's CDR3 is CATSEPGRGDQPQHF. DNA of the CDR3: TGTGCCACCAGTGAGCCTGGACGAGGGGATCAGCCCCAGCATTTT.

This clonotype was counted ten times or more. J is TRBJ2-1 and V is TRBV7-7; 12 bases align to TRBD2. Germline loops: CDR1 SSHAT, CDR2 FNYEAQ (reference sequence). The CDR3 runs 13 residues. The CDR3 reads CASSSGGANEQFF. The CDR3 nucleotides are TGTGCTAGCTCTAGCGGGGGGGCCAATGAGCAGTTCTTC.

Many counts were recorded for this clonotype. J is TRBJ2-2 and V is TRBV20-1, with TRBD1 matching over 9 bases. Germline lookup yields CDR1 DFQATT and CDR2 SNEGSKA (reference sequence). The CDR3 consists of 16 residues. V shed 1 base, J shed 1 base, and the junction held 4 bases outside the gene matches. In nucleotides, the CDR3 is TGCAGTGCTAGAGGCCCGGGACAGGGGAACACCGGGGAGCTGTTTTTT. It yields the protein CSARGPGQGNTGELFF.

This clonotype was detected many times. The rearrangement joins TRBV5-1 to TRBJ1-1; D is perhaps TRBD1 (6 bases). V was pared by 2 bases and J by 7 bases, with 18 bases between. The CDR3 sequence is 15 residues long. Germline V gene data show CDR1 as SGHRS and CDR2 as YFSETQ. The CDR3 DNA reads as TGCGCCAGCAGCTTCCCCAGCGGGGGGCGAAGTGAAGCTTTCTTT. This sequence encodes CASSFPSGGRSEAFF.

This clonotype has ten or more counts. This chain links TRBV14 with TRBJ2-1; D not certain. Trimming removed 3 bases from V and 7 bases from J, with 4 bases in between. The CDR3 length is 11 residues. CDR1 is SGHDN, CDR2 FVKESK, per germline. The CDR3 loop is CASSHYNEQFF. Here the CDR3 DNA reads TGTGCCAGCAGCCACTATAATGAGCAGTTCTTC.

The rearrangement joins TRBV6-5 to TRBJ1-2, with D unclear. The V end was cut by 2 bases, the J end by 10 bases, with 11 bases between. This CDR3 comprises 12 residues. Germline values: CDR1 MNHEY, CDR2 SVGAGI. In nucleotides, the CDR3 is TGTGCCAGCAGTTACCCGAACGGGTACTACACCTTC. It translates to CASSYPNGYYTF.

This sequence joins TRBV2 and TRBJ2-5; the D call may be TRBD1 or TRBD2 (5 bases each). The CDR3 has 15 amino acids. The ends were cut back, 5 bases at V and 5 bases at J, with 18 bases in the middle. Germline CDR1 reads SNHLY; CDR2 reads FYNNEI. CDR3 residues: CASSFDPGARETQYF. DNA for the CDR3: TGTGCCAGCAGTTTCGATCCCGGGGCCAGGGAGACCCAGTACTTC.

J is TRBJ1-5 and V is TRBV6-6; no firm D call. This CDR3 is built from 12 residues. Germline values: CDR1 MNHNY, CDR2 SVGAGI (reference sequence). V lost 3 bases and J 11 bases, leaving 11 bases between the germline ends. CDR3 nucleotides: TGTGCCAGCAGTTATGGCAGAGAGACCCAGCATTTT. Translated, it gives CASSYGRETQHF.

V usage is TRBV6-4 and J usage is TRBJ1-5; D is perhaps TRBD1 (5 bases). Germline V gene data show CDR1 as MRHNA and CDR2 as SNTAGT. Trimming removed 0 bases at V and 7 bases at J, with 16 bases between. This CDR3 is 16 amino acids long. CDR3 amino acids: CASSDSGRANEQPQHF. The DNA of the CDR3 is TGTGCCAGCAGTGACTCGGGCAGGGCCAATGAGCAGCCCCAGCATTTT.